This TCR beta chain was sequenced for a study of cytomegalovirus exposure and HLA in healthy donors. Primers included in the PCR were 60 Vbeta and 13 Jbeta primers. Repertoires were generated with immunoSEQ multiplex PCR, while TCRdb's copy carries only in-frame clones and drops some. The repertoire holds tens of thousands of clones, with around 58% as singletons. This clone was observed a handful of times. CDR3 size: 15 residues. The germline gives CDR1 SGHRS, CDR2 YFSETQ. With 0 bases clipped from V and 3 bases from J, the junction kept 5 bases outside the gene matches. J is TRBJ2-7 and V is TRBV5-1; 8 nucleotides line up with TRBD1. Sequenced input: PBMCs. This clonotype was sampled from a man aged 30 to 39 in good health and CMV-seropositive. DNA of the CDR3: TGCGCCAGCAGCTTGGACCGGACAGGGTTCTACGAGCAGTACTTC. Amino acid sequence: CASSLDRTGFYEQYF. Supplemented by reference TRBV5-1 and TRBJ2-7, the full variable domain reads KAGVTQTPRYLIKTRGQQVTLSCSPISGHRSVSWYQQTPGQGLQFLFEYFSETQRNKGNFPGRFSGRQFSNSRSEMNVSTLELGDSALYLCASSLDRTGFYEQYFGPGTRLTVT.